Given below is one T cell receptor (beta chain) in context. All the people who gave samples were healthy bone marrow donors. This entry belongs to a study of cytomegalovirus exposure and HLA in healthy donors. It was with 60 Vbeta and 13 Jbeta primers that the PCR ran. Clones were read by immunoSEQ multiplex PCR, and TCRdb kept only the in-frame ones, dropping some. Among tens of thousands of clones listed, around 85% were seen once. The CDR3 covers 17 residues. Germline V gene lookup returns CDR1 GTSNPN and CDR2 SVGIG (reference sequence). Trimming removed 3 bases at V and 0 bases at J, with 20 bases between.

This receptor was taken from a young man in good health and CMV-seronegative. The sample consisted of PBMCs. V and J are TRBV30 and TRBJ1-2, with D possibly matching TRBD1 (6 bases). In nucleotides, the CDR3 is TGTGCCTGGAGAACACTTGTCGGGGGGCAAACTAACTATGGCTACACCTTC. Protein: CAWRTLVGGQTNYGYTF.